One and the same sample provided the 22 T cell receptor beta chains below, sequenced in a study of T cell responses to AZD1222 COVID-19 vaccine. Here immunoSEQ multiplex PCR was the method, and the copy in TCRdb shows in-frame clones only, minus some. The data contain 70,000 or so clones, roughly 83% of them seen just once; the ten biggest clones take up more than 20%. This specimen was peripheral blood, taken 28 days after the second AZD1222 dose. All receptors derive from an adult who received the AZD1222 COVID-19 vaccine.

The V call is TRBV24-1, the J call TRBJ1-1; no reliable D call. This CDR3 comprises 11 residues. V was pared by 7 bases and J by 5 bases, with 7 bases between. Germline assignment: CDR1 KGHDR and CDR2 SFDVKD. The CDR3 region has the DNA TGTGCCACCAGAGGGTCTACTGAAGCTTTCTTT. Its translation: CATRGSTEAFF.

This clone was recorded a few times. This chain joins TRBV4-1 and TRBJ2-1; 7 bases fit TRBD2. Trimming took 1 base from V and 10 from J; bases not matched to a gene: 10. Germline CDR1 and CDR2: MGHRA and YSYEKL. The CDR3 length is 15 residues. The CDR3 nucleotides are TGCGCCAGCAGCCAAGGGGGGAGGGCTCTTCGGGAGCAGTTCTTC. Translating it yields CASSQGGRALREQFF.

This clone was recorded once. The chain has TRBV19 and TRBJ2-1; D is possibly TRBD1 or TRBD2 (5 bases each). The CDR3 extends over 15 amino acids. V lost 6 bases to trimming and J lost 4 bases, with 16 bases between them. Germline V gene sequence: CDR1 LNHDA, CDR2 SQIVND (reference sequence). The CDR3 DNA sequence: TGTGCCAGTAGCTCGACGGGACCAACGTACAATGAGCAGTTCTTC. As protein: CASSSTGPTYNEQFF.

CDR3 coding DNA: TGTGCCAGCAGCTCCCTCCCGGGGAGAGGCGGATTTGAAGCTTTCTTT. Translation gives CASSSLPGRGGFEAFF. This chain links TRBV13 with TRBJ1-1; D remains unclear. In germline, CDR1 is PRHDT, CDR2 FYEKMQ (reference sequence). CDR3 size: 16 residues. The V end was cut by 4 bases, the J end by 7 bases, with 22 bases between.

The chain links TRBV20-1 to TRBJ2-7; either TRBD1 or TRBD2 may supply D (5 bases each). Germline loops: CDR1 DFQATT, CDR2 SNEGSKA (reference sequence). This CDR3 region has 13 residues. V gave up 3 bases and J gave up 2 bases, with 11 bases separating them. The CDR3 loop is CSASRDGTYEQYF. CDR3 bases: TGCAGTGCTAGTAGGGACGGAACCTACGAGCAGTACTTC.

The chain carries TRBV14 and TRBJ1-1, with 7 bases lining up with TRBD1. Per the germline V gene, CDR1 is SGHDN and CDR2 is FVKESK. V trimming: 5 bases; J trimming: 0 bases; junction bases outside the gene matches: 3. The CDR3 is 14 residues long. The CDR3 DNA reads as TGTGCCAGCAGCTGGGGACAGCTGAACACTGAAGCTTTCTTT. Its protein is CASSWGQLNTEAFF.

The chain couples TRBV6-5 to TRBJ1-1; D unclear. CDR1 MNHEY and CDR2 SVGAGI come from the germline V gene. V was clipped by 0 bases and J by 0 bases, with 5 bases between them. This CDR3 has 14 amino acids. CDR3 residues: CASSYSGVNTEAFF. The CDR3 nucleotides are TGTGCCAGCAGTTACTCGGGAGTGAACACTGAAGCTTTCTTT.

The chain is built from TRBV15 and TRBJ1-5; 7 positions match TRBD1. The CDR3 has 17 amino acids. Germline CDR1 and CDR2: LNHNV and YYDKDF (reference sequence). The junction had 9 bases not matched to a gene; V was cut back by 0 bases and J by 4 bases. The DNA of the CDR3 is TGTGCCACCAGCAGAGATCGGGCAGGGGGATTGAATCAGCCCCAGCATTTT. It yields the protein CATSRDRAGGLNQPQHF.

V and J are TRBV7-8 and TRBJ2-1, with a weak D call TRBD1 (7 bases). The CDR3 has 15 amino acids. Trimming shortened V by 4 bases and J by 8 bases, and 18 bases separated the two germline ends. Germline V lookup: CDR1 SGHVS, CDR2 FQNEAQ. The chain's CDR3 is CASSSTQGGFDEQFF. Here the CDR3 DNA reads TGTGCCAGCAGCTCGACGCAGGGGGGATTCGATGAGCAGTTCTTC.

The V and J genes are TRBV11-1 and TRBJ1-6, with D perhaps matching TRBD1 (5 bases). Germline lookup yields CDR1 SGHAT and CDR2 FQDESV (reference sequence). The length of the CDR3 is 15 residues. V was clipped by 5 bases and J by 5 bases, with 13 bases between them. CDR3 in amino acids: CASSLRGSNNSPLHF. CDR3 coding DNA: TGTGCCAGCAGCCTAAGGGGCAGTAATAATTCACCCCTCCACTTT. The full variable domain, in which reference TRBV11-1 and TRBJ1-6 provide the parts outside the CDR3, is EAEVAQSPRYKITEKSQAVAFWCDPISGHATLYWYRQILGQGPELLVQFQDESVVDDSQLPKDRFSAERLKGVDSTLKIQPAELGDSAMYLCASSLRGSNNSPLHFGNGTRLTVT.

The chain has TRBV6-5 and TRBJ2-5, with D maybe TRBD1 (8 bases). CDR3 length: 14 residues. Between the trimmed V and J ends, which lost 6 bases and 8 bases, there was a span of 19 bases. The germline CDR1 and CDR2 sequences are MNHEY and SVGAGI. The CDR3 DNA reads as TGTGCCAGCAGCTCCGGGACAGGACTAGGAACCCAGTACTTC. Protein product: CASSSGTGLGTQYF.

The V and J genes are TRBV4-2 and TRBJ1-5, with D possibly TRBD1 on 6 matching bases. Trimming left V 3 bases short and J 9 bases short, with 15 bases between. The CDR3 loop spans 14 amino acids. Germline V gene data show CDR1 as LGHNA and CDR2 as YNFKEQ. The CDR3 DNA reads TGTGCCAGCAGCCAGGGGGAACAGGGCGGGCCCCAGCATTTT. It translates to CASSQGEQGGPQHF.

The V and J genes are TRBV3-1 (or the pseudogene TRBV3-2) and TRBJ2-7; D not certain. CDR1 is LGHDT, CDR2 YNNKEL, per germline (reference sequence). V was cut by 2 bases and J by 0 bases, with 11 bases left in between. The CDR3 spans 15 residues. The CDR3 loop reads CASSQPGPASYEQYF. The CDR3 nucleotides read TGTGCCAGCAGCCAACCAGGACCTGCCTCCTACGAGCAGTACTTC.

The chain couples TRBV2 to TRBJ1-1, with a weak D call TRBD1 (6 bases). The CDR3 is made up of 14 amino acids. With 4 bases removed from V and 4 bases from J, the gap between germline ends came to 13 bases. CDR1 is SNHLY and CDR2 is FYNNEI in the germline V gene. The CDR3 coding sequence is TGTGCCAGCAGTGTGGACAGTTCTACCACTGAAGCTTTCTTT. Its protein is CASSVDSSTTEAFF.

The chain uses TRBV6-5 and TRBJ2-1; tentative D call: TRBD1 (5 bases). V shed 4 bases and J shed 13 bases, with 23 bases lying between them. Germline CDR1 MNHEY, CDR2 SVGAGI. The CDR3 is made up of 15 amino acids. CDR3 residues: CASSSPSDGKGNQFF. The CDR3 DNA reads TGTGCCAGCAGTTCTCCCTCCGATGGGAAGGGGAACCAGTTCTTC.

CDR3 protein: CASSFQGGWGDYGYTF. In DNA, the CDR3 is TGTGCCAGCAGTTTCCAAGGAGGTTGGGGCGACTATGGCTACACCTTC. The chain combines TRBV6-5 with TRBJ1-2; a possible D gene is TRBD1 (5 bases). Trimming shortened V by 4 bases and J by 3 bases, and 18 bases separated the two germline ends. Germline V gene lookup returns CDR1 MNHEY and CDR2 SVGAGI. The CDR3 contains 16 residues.

The table lists this clone with a few counts. The chain couples TRBV5-6 to TRBJ2-2; D is undetermined. The length of the CDR3 is 11 residues. V lost 4 bases and J lost 6, with 4 bases in between. Germline V gene data show CDR1 as SGHDT and CDR2 as YYEEEE. CDR3 region: CASSGAGELFF. For the CDR3, the DNA is TGTGCCAGCAGCGGCGCCGGGGAGCTGTTTTTT.

CDR3 sequence reads: CASSFTGGYEQYF. Here the CDR3 DNA reads TGCGCCAGCAGCTTTACAGGGGGCTACGAGCAGTACTTC. The V gene is TRBV5-1, the J gene TRBJ2-7, with TRBD1 matching 8 bases. Germline V lookup: CDR1 SGHRS, CDR2 YFSETQ. J lost 3 bases, V lost 2 bases, and 1 base had no gene match. CDR3 length equals 13 residues.

The V call is TRBV25-1, the J call TRBJ1-6; D not resolved. V lost 4 bases to trimming and J lost 2 bases, with 6 bases between them. Germline CDR1 reads MGHDK; CDR2 reads SYGVNS. The length of the CDR3 is 14 residues. CDR3 DNA: TGTGCCAGCAGTGGGTGGGCCTATAATTCACCCCTCCACTTT. Amino acids: CASSGWAYNSPLHF.

This chain uses TRBV27 with TRBJ2-1, with 9 bases identical to TRBD1. The CDR3 sequence is 13 residues long. The germline gives CDR1 MNHEY, CDR2 SMNVEV (reference sequence). V lost 6 bases to trimming and J lost 8 bases; unmatched junction nucleotides: 5. CDR3 coding DNA: TGTGCCAGCAGGGGACAGGGTGGGGATGAGCAGTTCTTC. Translated: CASRGQGGDEQFF.

V is TRBV6-6 and J is TRBJ1-2; a possible D gene is TRBD1 (5 bases). CDR1 is MNHNY and CDR2 is SVGAGI in the germline V gene (reference sequence). The CDR3 totals 14 residues. Trimming cost V 4 bases and J 10 bases, with 19 bases left between them. CDR3 residues: CASSSSGTWSFYTF. CDR3 DNA: TGTGCCAGCAGTTCCTCCGGGACCTGGTCGTTCTACACCTTC.

This clone was observed once. This rearrangement joins TRBV10-3 to TRBJ1-5, with 10 positions matching TRBD1. The CDR3 contains 14 residues. Germline assignment: CDR1 ENHRY and CDR2 SYGVKD. V was pared by 7 bases and J by 6 bases, with 6 bases of the junction left unmatched. This CDR3 reads CAIKGTGEGQPQHF. CDR3 coding DNA: TGTGCCATCAAAGGGACAGGGGAAGGTCAGCCCCAGCATTTT.